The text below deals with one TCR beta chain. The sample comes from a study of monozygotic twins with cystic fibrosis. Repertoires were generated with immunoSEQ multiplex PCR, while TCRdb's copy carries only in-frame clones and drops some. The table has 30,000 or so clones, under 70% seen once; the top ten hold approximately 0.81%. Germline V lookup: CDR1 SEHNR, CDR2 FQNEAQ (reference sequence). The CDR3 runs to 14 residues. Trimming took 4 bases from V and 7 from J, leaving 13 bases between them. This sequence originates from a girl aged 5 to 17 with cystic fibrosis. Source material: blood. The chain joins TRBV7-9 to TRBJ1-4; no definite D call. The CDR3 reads CASSSMVGGEKLFF. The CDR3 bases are TGTGCCAGCAGCTCCATGGTTGGCGGTGAAAAACTGTTTTTT.